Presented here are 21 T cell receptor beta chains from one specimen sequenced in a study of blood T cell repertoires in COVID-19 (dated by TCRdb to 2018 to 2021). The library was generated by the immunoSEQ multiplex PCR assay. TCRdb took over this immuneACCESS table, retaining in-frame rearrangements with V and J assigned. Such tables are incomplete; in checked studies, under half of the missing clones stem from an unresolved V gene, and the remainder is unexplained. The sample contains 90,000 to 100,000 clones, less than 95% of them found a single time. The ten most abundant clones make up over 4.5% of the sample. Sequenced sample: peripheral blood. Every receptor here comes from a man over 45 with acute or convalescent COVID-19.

CDR3 loop: CAWSWTGGSYEQYF. CDR3 sequence (DNA): TGTGCCTGGAGCTGGACAGGTGGGTCCTACGAGCAGTACTTC. The chain combines TRBV30 with TRBJ2-7; 7 nucleotides agree with TRBD1. This CDR3 has 14 amino acids. The germline CDR1 and CDR2 sequences are GTSNPN and SVGIG (reference sequence). With V trimmed by 3 bases and J by 1 base, 6 bases remained unmatched.

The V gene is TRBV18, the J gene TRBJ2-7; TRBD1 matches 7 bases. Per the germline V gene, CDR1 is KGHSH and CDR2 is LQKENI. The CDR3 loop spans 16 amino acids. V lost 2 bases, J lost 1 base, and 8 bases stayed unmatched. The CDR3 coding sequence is TGTGCCAGCTCACCAAGACAGGGCCTCGGGTCCTACGAGCAGTACTTC. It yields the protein CASSPRQGLGSYEQYF.

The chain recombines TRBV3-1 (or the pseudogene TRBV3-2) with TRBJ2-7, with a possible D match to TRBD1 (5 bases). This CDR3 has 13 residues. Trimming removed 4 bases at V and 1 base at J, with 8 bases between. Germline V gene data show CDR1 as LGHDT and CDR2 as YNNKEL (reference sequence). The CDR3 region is CASSPTGSYEQYF. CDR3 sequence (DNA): TGTGCCAGCAGCCCAACAGGTTCCTACGAGCAGTACTTC.

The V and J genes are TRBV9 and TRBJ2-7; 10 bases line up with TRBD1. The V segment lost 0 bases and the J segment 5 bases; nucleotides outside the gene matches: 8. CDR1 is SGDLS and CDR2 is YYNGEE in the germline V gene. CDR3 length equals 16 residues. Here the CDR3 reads CASSVGIRQGADEQYF. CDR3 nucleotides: TGTGCCAGCAGCGTAGGGATAAGACAGGGGGCAGACGAGCAGTACTTC.

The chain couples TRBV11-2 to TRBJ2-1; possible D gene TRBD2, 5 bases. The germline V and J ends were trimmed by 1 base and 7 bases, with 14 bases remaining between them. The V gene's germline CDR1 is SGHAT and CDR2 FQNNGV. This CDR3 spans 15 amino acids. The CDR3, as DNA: TGTGCCAGCAGCTTAGCGGTTGCTAGCAAGAATGAGCAGTTCTTC. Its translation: CASSLAVASKNEQFF.

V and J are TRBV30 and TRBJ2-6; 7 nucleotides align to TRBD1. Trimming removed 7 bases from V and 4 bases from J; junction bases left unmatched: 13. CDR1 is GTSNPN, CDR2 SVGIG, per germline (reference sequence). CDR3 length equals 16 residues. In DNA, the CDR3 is TGTGCCTCAGACAGGGTTGAGGACGAAGGGGCCAACGTCCTGACTTTC. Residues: CASDRVEDEGANVLTF.

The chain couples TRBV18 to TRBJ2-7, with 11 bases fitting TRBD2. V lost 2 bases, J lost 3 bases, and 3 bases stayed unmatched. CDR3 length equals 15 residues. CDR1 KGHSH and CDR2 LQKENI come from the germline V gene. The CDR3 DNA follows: TGTGCCAGCTCACCAGGACTAGCGGGCTACTACGAGCAGTACTTC. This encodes CASSPGLAGYYEQYF.

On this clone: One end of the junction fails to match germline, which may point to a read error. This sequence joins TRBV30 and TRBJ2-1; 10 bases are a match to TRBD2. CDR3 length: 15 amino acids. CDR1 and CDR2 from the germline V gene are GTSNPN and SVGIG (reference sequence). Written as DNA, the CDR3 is TGTGCCTGGAGTCTAGGACTAGCGGCTTACAGTGAGCAGTTCTTC. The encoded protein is CAWSLGLAAYSEQFF.

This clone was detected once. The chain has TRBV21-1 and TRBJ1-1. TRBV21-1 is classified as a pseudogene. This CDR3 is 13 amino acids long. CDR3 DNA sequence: TGTGCCAGCGTAACGGGGGGGAACACTGAAGCTTTCTTT. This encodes CASVTGGNTEAFF.

Written as DNA, the CDR3 is TGTGCCAGCAGCTTAAACCGGAATGAGCAGTTCTTC. Protein product: CASSLNRNEQFF. The chain recombines TRBV11-2 with TRBJ2-1; D call uncertain. Germline V gives CDR1 SGHAT, CDR2 FQNNGV. The ends were cut back, 2 bases at V and 7 bases at J, with 6 bases in the middle. The CDR3 totals 12 residues.

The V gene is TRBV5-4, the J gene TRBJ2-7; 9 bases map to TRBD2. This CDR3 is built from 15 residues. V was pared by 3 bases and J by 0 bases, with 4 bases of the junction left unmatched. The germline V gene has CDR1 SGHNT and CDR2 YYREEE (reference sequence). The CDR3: CASSWNSGSSYEQYF. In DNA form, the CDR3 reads TGTGCCAGCAGCTGGAATAGCGGGAGCTCCTACGAGCAGTACTTC.

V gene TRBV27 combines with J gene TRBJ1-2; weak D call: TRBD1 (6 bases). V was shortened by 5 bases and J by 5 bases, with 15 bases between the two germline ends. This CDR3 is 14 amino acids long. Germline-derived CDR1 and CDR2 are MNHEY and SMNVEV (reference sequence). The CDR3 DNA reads TGTGCCAGCAGTAACTCATACAGGGATTATGGCTACACCTTC. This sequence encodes CASSNSYRDYGYTF.

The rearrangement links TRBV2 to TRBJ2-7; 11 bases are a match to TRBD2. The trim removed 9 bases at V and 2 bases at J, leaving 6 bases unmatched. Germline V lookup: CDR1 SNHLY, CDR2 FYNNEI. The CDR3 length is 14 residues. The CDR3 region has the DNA TGTGCCAGTAAGCTAGCGGGAGGTCCCTACGAGCAGTACTTC. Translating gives CASKLAGGPYEQYF. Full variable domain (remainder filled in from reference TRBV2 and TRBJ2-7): EPEVTQTPSHQVTQMGQEVILRCVPISNHLYFYWYRQILGQKVEFLVSFYNNEISEKSEIFDDQFSVERPDGSNFTLKIRSTKLEDSAMYFCASKLAGGPYEQYFGPGTRLTVT.

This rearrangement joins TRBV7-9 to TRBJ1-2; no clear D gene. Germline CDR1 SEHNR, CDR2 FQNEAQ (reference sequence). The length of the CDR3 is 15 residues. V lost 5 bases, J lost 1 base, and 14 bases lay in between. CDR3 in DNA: TGTGCCAGCAGCCGCGAGTGGCAGGTTAACTATGGCTACACCTTC. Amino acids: CASSREWQVNYGYTF.

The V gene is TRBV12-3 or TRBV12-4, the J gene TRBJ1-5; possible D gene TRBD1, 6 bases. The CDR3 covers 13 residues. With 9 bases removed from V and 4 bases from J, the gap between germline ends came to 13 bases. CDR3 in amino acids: CASTRTVNQPQHF. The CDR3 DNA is TGTGCCAGTACCCGGACAGTAAATCAGCCCCAGCATTTT.

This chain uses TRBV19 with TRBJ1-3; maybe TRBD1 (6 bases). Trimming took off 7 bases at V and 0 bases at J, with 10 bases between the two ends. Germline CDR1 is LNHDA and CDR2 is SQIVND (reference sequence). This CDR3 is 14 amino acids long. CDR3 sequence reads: CASTWTASGNTIYF. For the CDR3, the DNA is TGTGCCAGTACCTGGACAGCCTCTGGAAACACCATATATTTT.

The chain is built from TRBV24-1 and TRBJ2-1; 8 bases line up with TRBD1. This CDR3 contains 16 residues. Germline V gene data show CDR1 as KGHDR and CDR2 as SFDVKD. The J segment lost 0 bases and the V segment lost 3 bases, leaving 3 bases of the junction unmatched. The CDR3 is CATSDPGTGSYNEQFF. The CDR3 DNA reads TGTGCCACCAGTGATCCCGGGACAGGCTCCTACAATGAGCAGTTCTTC.

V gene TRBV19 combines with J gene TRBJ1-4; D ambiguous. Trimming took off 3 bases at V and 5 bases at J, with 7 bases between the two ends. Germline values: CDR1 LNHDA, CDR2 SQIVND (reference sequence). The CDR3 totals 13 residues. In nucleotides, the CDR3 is TGTGCCAGTAGTATCCCCAGGAATGAAAAACTGTTTTTT. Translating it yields CASSIPRNEKLFF.

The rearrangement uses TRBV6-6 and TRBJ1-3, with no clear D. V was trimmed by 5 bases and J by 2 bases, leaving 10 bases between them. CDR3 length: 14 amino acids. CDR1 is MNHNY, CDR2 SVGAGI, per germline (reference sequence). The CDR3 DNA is TGTGCCAGCAGTCCCCTGACAACTGGAAACACCATATATTTT. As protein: CASSPLTTGNTIYF.

The CDR3 DNA reads as TGTGCCAGCAGCTTTGGGGCCATGGCCACCCAGTACTTC. Translating it yields CASSFGAMATQYF. The chain couples TRBV11-3 to TRBJ2-5, with D perhaps TRBD1 (5 bases). CDR3 length: 13 amino acids. Germline assignment: CDR1 SGHNT and CDR2 YENEEA. Trimming removed 3 bases at V and 8 bases at J, with 13 bases between.

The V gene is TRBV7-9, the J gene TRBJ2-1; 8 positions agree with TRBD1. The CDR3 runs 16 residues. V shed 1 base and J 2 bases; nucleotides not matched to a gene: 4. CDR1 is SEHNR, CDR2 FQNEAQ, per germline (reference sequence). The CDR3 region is CASSLGGQVPYNEQFF. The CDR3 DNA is TGTGCCAGCAGCTTAGGGGGACAGGTACCCTACAATGAGCAGTTCTTC.